One sample yielded the 31 T cell receptor beta chains listed below, sequenced in a study of T-cell reconstitution after alpha-beta-depleted transplantation in children. TCRbeta library preparation incorporated unique molecular identifiers. MiXCR was run by TCRdb on the PCR reads, yielding one entry per CDR3 protein. This sample has approximately 44,000 distinct CDR3 sequences, with about 5% found just once. Sample: PBMCs, mostly from graft donor cells, taken 60 days after TCRalphabeta/CD19-depleted stem cell transplant. The receptors were gathered from a female patient under 10 years old who had a stem cell transplant for aplastic anemia, so the T cells may come from the graft donor.

This clonotype was seen a handful of times. This chain links TRBV7-8 with TRBJ1-6; possible D gene TRBD1, 5 bases. This CDR3 is built from 16 residues. Germline CDR1 reads SGHVS; CDR2 reads FQNEAQ. Trimming took 1 base from V and 0 from J, leaving 7 bases between them. DNA of the CDR3: TGTGCCAGCAGCTTAGGGGGCTCCTCCTATAATTCACCCCTCCACTTT. Protein product: CASSLGGSSYNSPLHF.

This clonotype was observed at least ten times. The chain recombines TRBV5-1 with TRBJ2-7; TRBD1 matches 10 bases. The CDR3 consists of 15 residues. Germline-derived CDR1 and CDR2 are SGHRS and YFSETQ. V was clipped by 4 bases and J by 1 base; unmatched bases: 5. As DNA, the CDR3 is TGCGCCAGCAGCGCGCGGGACAGGGGTTCCTACGAGCAGTACTTC. It yields the protein CASSARDRGSYEQYF.

This clonotype was counted at least ten times. The rearrangement links TRBV15 to TRBJ2-7; TRBD2 agrees at 8 bases. The ends lost 1 base at V and 0 bases at J; junction bases unmatched: 2. The CDR3 is made up of 15 amino acids. Germline assignment: CDR1 LNHNV and CDR2 YYDKDF (reference sequence). CDR3 protein: CATSRAGTSSYEQYF. CDR3 DNA: TGTGCCACCAGCAGAGCCGGGACTAGCTCCTACGAGCAGTACTTC.

This clonotype showed up many times. The CDR3 region is CASRTSGGQFF. CDR3 bases: TGTGCCAGTAGGACTAGCGGGGGGCAGTTCTTC. The chain carries TRBV19 and TRBJ2-1, with 12 bases that match TRBD2. This CDR3 contains 11 residues. CDR1 and CDR2 (germline): LNHDA, SQIVND (reference sequence). V was clipped by 6 bases and J by 12 bases; unmatched bases: 0.

This clonotype occurred many times. The chain is built from TRBV7-9 and TRBJ1-4; D gene ambiguous. Looked up from germline, CDR1 is SEHNR and CDR2 is FQNEAQ (reference sequence). Between the trimmed V and J ends, which lost 2 bases and 0 bases, there was a span of 13 bases. This CDR3 is built from 17 residues. CDR3 in amino acids: CASSLSAGRATNEKLFF. The CDR3 coding sequence is TGTGCCAGCAGCTTATCGGCGGGAAGGGCAACTAATGAAAAACTGTTTTTT. Using reference TRBV7-9 and TRBJ1-4 for the parts outside the CDR3, the full variable domain is DTGVSQNPRHKITKRGQNVTFRCDPISEHNRLYWYRQTLGQGPEFLTYFQNEAQLEKSRLLSDRFSAERPKGSFSTLEIQRTEQGDSAMYLCASSLSAGRATNEKLFFGSGTQLSVL.

This clonotype was counted a few times. The chain couples TRBV5-1 to TRBJ2-7, with 12 bases identical to TRBD1. The trim removed 0 bases at V and 5 bases at J, leaving 6 bases unmatched. The CDR3 sequence is 16 residues long. Germline lookup yields CDR1 SGHRS and CDR2 YFSETQ. The CDR3 DNA reads TGCGCCAGCAGCTTGGCCAGGGACAGGGGGCTCGACGAGCAGTACTTC. It codes for CASSLARDRGLDEQYF. The entire variable domain, with the rest obtained from reference TRBV5-1 and TRBJ2-7, is as follows: KAGVTQTPRYLIKTRGQQVTLSCSPISGHRSVSWYQQTPGQGLQFLFEYFSETQRNKGNFPGRFSGRQFSNSRSEMNVSTLELGDSALYLCASSLARDRGLDEQYFGPGTRLTVT.

The V call is TRBV3-1, the J call TRBJ1-1; D is undetermined. Deletions cut 4 bases from V and 1 base from J, with 7 bases between. There are 13 residues in the CDR3. The germline CDR1 and CDR2 sequences are LGHDT and YNNKEL (reference sequence). Here the CDR3 DNA reads TGTGCCAGCAGCCGGCAATCGAACACTGAAGCTTTCTTT. This encodes CASSRQSNTEAFF.

The table lists this clonotype with many counts. V and J are TRBV11-2 and TRBJ2-3, with TRBD2 identical over 8 bases. The CDR3 runs to 17 residues. With V trimmed by 3 bases and J by 2 bases, 10 bases remained unmatched. Germline-derived CDR1 and CDR2 are SGHAT and FQNNGV. The chain's CDR3 is CASSLGVSGSNTDTQYF. DNA for the CDR3: TGTGCCAGCAGCTTGGGCGTGAGCGGGAGTAACACAGATACGCAGTATTTT.

This clonotype was seen ten or more times. The genes are TRBV11-2 and TRBJ2-2, with a tentative D call TRBD1 (6 bases). Germline V lookup: CDR1 SGHAT, CDR2 FQNNGV. Trimming took off 5 bases at V and 4 bases at J, with 14 bases between the two ends. The CDR3 totals 15 residues. The CDR3 loop reads CASSPRQAGTGELFF. The CDR3 nucleotides are TGTGCCAGCAGCCCCCGACAGGCCGGCACCGGGGAGCTGTTTTTT.

The chain links TRBV20-1 to TRBJ2-5; tentative D call: TRBD2 (6 bases). This CDR3 is 15 amino acids long. CDR1 and CDR2 from the germline V gene are DFQATT and SNEGSKA (reference sequence). V shed 6 bases and J shed 5 bases, with 22 bases lying between them. The CDR3 DNA follows: TGCAGTGCCCCGCGAGCGGGTGACCCCGGGGAGACCCAGTACTTC. Translated, it gives CSAPRAGDPGETQYF.

There are many counts of this clonotype. V and J are TRBV6-5 and TRBJ2-7; D unclear. Trimming left V 8 bases short and J 3 bases short, with 8 bases between. Germline CDR1 reads MNHEY; CDR2 reads SVGAGI. The CDR3 covers 11 residues. CDR3 protein: CASAGNYEQYV. The CDR3 DNA follows: TGTGCCAGCGCAGGCAACTACGAGCAGTACGTC.

This clonotype was seen repeatedly, ten times or more. The V gene is TRBV20-1, the J gene TRBJ1-5; 7 nucleotides match TRBD1. CDR3 length equals 17 residues. CDR1 is DFQATT, CDR2 SNEGSKA, per germline (reference sequence). V gave up 0 bases and J gave up 6 bases; unmatched junction bases: 14. The CDR3 coding sequence is TGCAGTGCTAGAGATGGGGAGACAGGGATCCGTGGTCAGCCCCAGCATTTT. It specifies CSARDGETGIRGQPQHF.

This clonotype was found many times. The J gene is TRBJ2-5, the V gene TRBV3-1; the match to TRBD1 covers 9 bases. The trim removed 3 bases at V and 4 bases at J, leaving 6 bases unmatched. Germline V CDR1 and CDR2: LGHDT, YNNKEL (reference sequence). This CDR3 is 15 amino acids long. The CDR3 is CASSHGTGNGETQYF. CDR3 DNA sequence: TGTGCCAGCAGCCATGGGACAGGGAATGGAGAGACCCAGTACTTC.

This clonotype has ten or more counts. This chain connects TRBV28 to TRBJ2-5, with D maybe TRBD2 (5 bases). Germline-derived CDR1 and CDR2 are MDHEN and SYDVKM. The V end was cut by 5 bases, the J end by 5 bases, with 12 bases between. This CDR3 contains 13 residues. This CDR3 is CASSGTRVETQYF. The CDR3 DNA is TGTGCCAGCAGTGGTACTAGGGTTGAGACCCAGTACTTC.

Many counts were recorded for this clonotype. The V call is TRBV9, the J call TRBJ2-5; 9 bases line up with TRBD2. J gave up 5 bases and V 4 bases, and 6 bases lay outside the gene matches. Germline assignment: CDR1 SGDLS and CDR2 YYNGEE. This CDR3 has 14 residues. The CDR3 DNA is TGTGCCAGCAGCCTCGGACTAGCGTATGAGACCCAGTACTTC. This gives the protein CASSLGLAYETQYF.

In its sample, this clonotype was seen many times. The chain uses TRBV6-2 or TRBV6-3 and TRBJ2-3, with 9 nucleotides matching TRBD2. The CDR3 contains 15 residues. Per the germline V gene, CDR1 is MNHEY and CDR2 is SVGEGT. After removal of 6 bases from V and 6 bases from J, the junction contained 10 bases not matched to a gene. CDR3 nucleotides: TGTGCCAGCAGCGATAGCGGGAGTTTTTCGGATACGCAGTATTTT. This sequence encodes CASSDSGSFSDTQYF.

This clonotype came up many times. The rearrangement joins TRBV5-1 to TRBJ2-3, with D unresolved. Trimming cost V 0 bases and J 6 bases, with 11 bases left between them. The CDR3 is made up of 14 amino acids. Germline CDR1 and CDR2: SGHRS and YFSETQ. CDR3 residues: CASSLAGPGDTQYF. The CDR3 nucleotides read TGCGCCAGCAGCTTGGCGGGCCCCGGGGATACGCAGTATTTT.

This clonotype was recorded at least ten times. The CDR3: CASRQTSGRDTGELFF. CDR3 in DNA: TGTGCCAGCAGGCAGACTAGCGGGAGAGATACCGGGGAGCTGTTTTTT. The genes are TRBV3-1 and TRBJ2-2; 12 positions agree with TRBD2. The V gene's germline CDR1 is LGHDT and CDR2 YNNKEL (reference sequence). This CDR3 contains 16 residues. J lost 5 bases, V lost 6 bases, and 7 bases had no gene match.

The chain joins TRBV28 to TRBJ1-2; D is unresolved. Per the germline V gene, CDR1 is MDHEN and CDR2 is SYDVKM. The germline V and J ends were trimmed by 6 bases and 13 bases, with 18 bases remaining between them. The CDR3 totals 12 residues. CDR3 region: CASSLGNRVRTF. The CDR3 DNA is TGTGCCAGCAGCTTGGGAAATAGGGTTCGCACCTTC.

This clonotype was recorded a few times. The chain links TRBV7-3 to TRBJ1-6, with 9 bases fitting TRBD1. The CDR3 totals 12 residues. With 8 bases clipped from V and 8 bases from J, the junction kept 1 base outside the gene matches. Germline CDR1 reads SGHTA; CDR2 reads FQGTGA. CDR3 DNA: TGTGCCAGCGGGACAGGGTATTCACCCCTCCACTTT. Encoded protein: CASGTGYSPLHF.

This clonotype showed up many times. The J gene is TRBJ2-7, the V gene TRBV20-1, with TRBD2 matching over 8 bases. The length of the CDR3 is 14 residues. Germline-derived CDR1 and CDR2 are DFQATT and SNEGSKA (reference sequence). The V and J ends lost 6 bases and 1 base, in that order; junction bases with no gene match: 8. This CDR3 reads CSAPQRGRSYEQYF. The CDR3 nucleotides read TGCAGTGCCCCCCAGCGGGGGAGGTCCTACGAGCAGTACTTC.

This clonotype has at least ten counts. CDR3 in DNA: TGTGCCAGCAGAAGACAGGAATTAGCATACGAGCAGTACTTC. Amino acid sequence: CASRRQELAYEQYF. The chain joins TRBV2 to TRBJ2-7; D is perhaps TRBD1 (6 bases). The CDR3 length is 14 residues. V dropped 6 bases and J dropped 4 bases, with 16 bases sitting between them. In germline, CDR1 is SNHLY, CDR2 FYNNEI.

In this sample, this clonotype turned up many times. J is TRBJ2-7 and V is TRBV3-1; D might be TRBD1 or TRBD2, each matching 5 bases. The CDR3 is 13 residues long. The V and J ends lost 2 bases and 6 bases respectively, with 11 bases between them. Germline lookup yields CDR1 LGHDT and CDR2 YNNKEL (reference sequence). As DNA, the CDR3 is TGTGCCAGCAGCCAATCTGGTGGGGGCGAGCAGTACTTC. Amino acid sequence: CASSQSGGGEQYF.

There are many counts of this clonotype. The chain uses TRBV5-6 and TRBJ2-7; D gene uncertain. V shed 4 bases and J shed 3 bases, with 14 bases lying between them. Germline CDR1 SGHDT, CDR2 YYEEEE. CDR3 length equals 14 residues. DNA for the CDR3: TGTGCCAGCAGCGACAAGCCCACAGACTACGAGCAGTACTTC. Translation gives CASSDKPTDYEQYF.

Many counts were recorded for this clonotype. This chain joins TRBV20-1 and TRBJ1-1; TRBD1 matches 9 bases. Germline CDR1 and CDR2: DFQATT and SNEGSKA (reference sequence). V shed 6 bases and J 1 base; nucleotides not matched to a gene: 6. The CDR3 spans 14 residues. The chain's CDR3 is CSARTGARNTEAFF. CDR3 nucleotide sequence: TGCAGTGCCAGGACAGGGGCGAGGAACACTGAAGCTTTCTTT.

At least ten counts were recorded for this clonotype. The chain uses TRBV7-9 and TRBJ1-4; 9 nucleotides line up with TRBD1. Per the germline V gene, CDR1 is SEHNR and CDR2 is FQNEAQ (reference sequence). Trimming took 3 bases from V and 6 from J; bases not matched to a gene: 5. The CDR3 runs to 15 residues. This CDR3 is CASSLPTGGDEKLFF. The CDR3, as DNA: TGTGCCAGCAGCTTGCCCACAGGGGGCGATGAAAAACTGTTTTTT.

This clonotype appeared many times. This chain connects TRBV20-1 to TRBJ2-7; 9 bases agree with TRBD2. The V gene's germline CDR1 is DFQATT and CDR2 SNEGSKA (reference sequence). There are 16 residues in the CDR3. Losses at the gene ends were 4 bases for V and 2 bases for J; bases not matched to a gene: 12. CDR3 amino acids: CSAIAGANIMAYEQYF. CDR3 in DNA: TGCAGTGCTATAGCGGGAGCGAATATTATGGCCTACGAGCAGTACTTC.

There are many counts of this clonotype. The V and J genes are TRBV20-1 and TRBJ2-1; 8 nucleotides match TRBD2. This CDR3 has 18 residues. J lost 7 bases, V lost 0 bases, and 17 bases had no gene match. In germline, CDR1 is DFQATT, CDR2 SNEGSKA (reference sequence). In nucleotides, the CDR3 is TGCAGTGCTAGAGATGGGCTAGCGGGTATTATCAAGGGGAATGAGCAGTTCTTC. Translation: CSARDGLAGIIKGNEQFF.

In its sample, this clonotype was seen many times. The chain is built from TRBV3-1 and TRBJ2-5, with TRBD1 matching over 7 bases. Trimming removed 8 bases from V and 0 bases from J; junction bases left unmatched: 3. This CDR3 is built from 13 residues. Looked up from germline, CDR1 is LGHDT and CDR2 is YNNKEL (reference sequence). CDR3: CASEGANQETQYF. DNA of the CDR3: TGTGCCAGCGAGGGGGCCAACCAAGAGACCCAGTACTTC.

This clonotype was seen at least ten times. V is TRBV29-1 and J is TRBJ1-1; TRBD1 might be the D (6 bases). V dropped 5 bases and J dropped 4 bases, with 11 bases sitting between them. CDR1 SQVTM and CDR2 ANQGSEA come from the germline V gene. The CDR3 totals 12 residues. CDR3 region: CSVHPGVTEAFF. CDR3 in DNA: TGCAGCGTTCATCCAGGGGTCACTGAAGCTTTCTTT.

This clonotype was observed a handful of times. The J gene is TRBJ2-7, the V gene TRBV7-9, with unresolved D. The CDR3 has 12 residues. Germline CDR1 and CDR2: SEHNR and FQNEAQ (reference sequence). Trimming took 8 bases from V and 0 from J, leaving 8 bases between them. Here the CDR3 DNA reads TGTGCCAGCGGGGAAAGCTCCTACGAGCAGTACGTC. Protein: CASGESSYEQYV.